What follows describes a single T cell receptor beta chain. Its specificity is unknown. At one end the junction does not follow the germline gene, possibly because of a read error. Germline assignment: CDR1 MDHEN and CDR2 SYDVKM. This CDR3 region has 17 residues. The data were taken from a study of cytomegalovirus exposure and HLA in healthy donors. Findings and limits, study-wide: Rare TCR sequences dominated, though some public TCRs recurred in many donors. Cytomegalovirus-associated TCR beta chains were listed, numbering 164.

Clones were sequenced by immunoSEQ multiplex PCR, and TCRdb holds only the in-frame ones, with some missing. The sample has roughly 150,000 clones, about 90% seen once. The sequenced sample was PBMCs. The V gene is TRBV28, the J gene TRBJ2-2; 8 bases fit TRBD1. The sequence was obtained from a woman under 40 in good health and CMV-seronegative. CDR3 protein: CASSSLGQGPRTGELFF. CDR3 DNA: TGTGCCAGCAGCTCGCTTGGACAGGGCCCGAGGACCGGGGAGTTGTTTTTT.